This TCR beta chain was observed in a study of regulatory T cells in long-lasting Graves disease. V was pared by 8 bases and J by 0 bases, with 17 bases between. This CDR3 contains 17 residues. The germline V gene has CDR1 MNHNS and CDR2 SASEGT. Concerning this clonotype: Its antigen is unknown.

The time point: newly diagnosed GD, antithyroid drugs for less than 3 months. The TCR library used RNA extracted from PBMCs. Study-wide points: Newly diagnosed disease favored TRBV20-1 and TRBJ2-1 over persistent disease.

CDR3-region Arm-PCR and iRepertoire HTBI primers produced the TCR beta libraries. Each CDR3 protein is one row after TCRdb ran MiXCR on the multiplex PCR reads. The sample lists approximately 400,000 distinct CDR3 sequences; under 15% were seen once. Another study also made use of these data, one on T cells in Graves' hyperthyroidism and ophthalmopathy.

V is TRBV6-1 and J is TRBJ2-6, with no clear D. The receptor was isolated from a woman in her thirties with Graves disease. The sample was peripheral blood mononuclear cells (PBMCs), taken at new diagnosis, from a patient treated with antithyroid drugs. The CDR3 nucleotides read TGTGCCAGCCGACTTGCGAGCTCCAGCTCTGGGGCCAACGTCCTGACTTTC. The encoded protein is CASRLASSSSGANVLTF.